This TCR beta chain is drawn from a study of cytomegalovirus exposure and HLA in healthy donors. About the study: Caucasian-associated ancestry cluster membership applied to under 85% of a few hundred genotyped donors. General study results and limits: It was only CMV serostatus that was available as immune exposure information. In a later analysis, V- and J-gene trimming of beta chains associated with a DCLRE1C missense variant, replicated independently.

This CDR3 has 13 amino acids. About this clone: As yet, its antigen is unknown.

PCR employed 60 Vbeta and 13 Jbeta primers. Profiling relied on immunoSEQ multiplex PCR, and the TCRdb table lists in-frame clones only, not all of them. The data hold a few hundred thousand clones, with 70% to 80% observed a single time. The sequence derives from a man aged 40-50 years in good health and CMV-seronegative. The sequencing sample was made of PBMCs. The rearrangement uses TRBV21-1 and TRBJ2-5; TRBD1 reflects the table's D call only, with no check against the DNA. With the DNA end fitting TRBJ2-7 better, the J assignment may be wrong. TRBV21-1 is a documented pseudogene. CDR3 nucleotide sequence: TGTGCCAGCAGCCAACACAGTCTCTACGAGCAGTACTTC. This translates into CASSQHSLYEQYF.